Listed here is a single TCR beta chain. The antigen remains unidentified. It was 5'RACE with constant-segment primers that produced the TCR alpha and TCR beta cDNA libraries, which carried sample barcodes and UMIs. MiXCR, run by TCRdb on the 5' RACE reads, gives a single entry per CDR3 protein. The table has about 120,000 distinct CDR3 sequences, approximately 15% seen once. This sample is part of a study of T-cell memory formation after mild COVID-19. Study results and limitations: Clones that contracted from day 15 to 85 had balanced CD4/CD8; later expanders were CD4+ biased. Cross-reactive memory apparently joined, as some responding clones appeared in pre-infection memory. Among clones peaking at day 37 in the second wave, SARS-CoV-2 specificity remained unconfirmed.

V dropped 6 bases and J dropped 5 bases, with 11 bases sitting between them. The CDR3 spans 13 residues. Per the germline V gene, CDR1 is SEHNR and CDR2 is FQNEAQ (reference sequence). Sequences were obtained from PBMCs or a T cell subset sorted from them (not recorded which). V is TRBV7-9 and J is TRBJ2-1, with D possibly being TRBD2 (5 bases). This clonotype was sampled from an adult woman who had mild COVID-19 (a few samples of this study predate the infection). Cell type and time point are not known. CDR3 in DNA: TGTGCCAGCAGGTCGGACGGGAACAATGAGCAGTTCTTC. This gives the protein CASRSDGNNEQFF.